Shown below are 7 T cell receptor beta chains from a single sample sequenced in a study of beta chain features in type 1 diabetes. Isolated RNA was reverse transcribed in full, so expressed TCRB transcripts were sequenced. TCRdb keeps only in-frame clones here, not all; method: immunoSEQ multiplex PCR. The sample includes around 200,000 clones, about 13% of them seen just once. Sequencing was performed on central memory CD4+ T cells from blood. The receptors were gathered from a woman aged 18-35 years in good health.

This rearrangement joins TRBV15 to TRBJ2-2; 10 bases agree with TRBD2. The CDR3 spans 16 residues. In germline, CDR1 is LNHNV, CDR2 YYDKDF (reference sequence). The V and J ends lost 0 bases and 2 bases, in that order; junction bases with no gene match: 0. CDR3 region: CATSRELAGNTGELFF. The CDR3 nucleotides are TGTGCCACCAGCAGAGAACTAGCGGGAAACACCGGGGAGCTGTTTTTT.

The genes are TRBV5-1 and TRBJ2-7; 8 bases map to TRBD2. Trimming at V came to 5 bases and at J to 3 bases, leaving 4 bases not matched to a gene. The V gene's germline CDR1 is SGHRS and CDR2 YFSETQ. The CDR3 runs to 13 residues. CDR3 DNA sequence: TGCGCCAGCAGTAGCGGGAATGTCTACGAGCAGTACTTC. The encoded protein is CASSSGNVYEQYF.

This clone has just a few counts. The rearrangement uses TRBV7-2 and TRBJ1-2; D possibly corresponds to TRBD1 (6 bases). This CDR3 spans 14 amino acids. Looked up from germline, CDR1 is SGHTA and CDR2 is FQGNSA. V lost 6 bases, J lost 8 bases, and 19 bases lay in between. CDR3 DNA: TGTGCCAGCAGGTCGCAAACAGGGTCCAAAGGCTACACCTTC. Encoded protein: CASRSQTGSKGYTF.

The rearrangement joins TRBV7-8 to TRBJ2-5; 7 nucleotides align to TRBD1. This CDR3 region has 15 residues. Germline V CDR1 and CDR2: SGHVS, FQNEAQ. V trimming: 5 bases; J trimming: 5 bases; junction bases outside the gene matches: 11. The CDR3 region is CASSNRQGSTETQYF. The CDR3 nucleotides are TGTGCCAGCAGCAACCGACAGGGCTCTACGGAGACCCAGTACTTC.

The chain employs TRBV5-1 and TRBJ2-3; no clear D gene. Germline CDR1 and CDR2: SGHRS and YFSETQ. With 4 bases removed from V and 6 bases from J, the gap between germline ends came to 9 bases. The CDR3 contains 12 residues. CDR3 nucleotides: TGCGCCAGCAGCCGTTCGGTGGATACGCAGTATTTT. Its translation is CASSRSVDTQYF.

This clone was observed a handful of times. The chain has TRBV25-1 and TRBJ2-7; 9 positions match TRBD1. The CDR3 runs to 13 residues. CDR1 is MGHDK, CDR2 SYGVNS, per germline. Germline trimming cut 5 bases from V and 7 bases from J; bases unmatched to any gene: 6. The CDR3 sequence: CASSTTGGREQYF. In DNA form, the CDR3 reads TGTGCCAGCAGTACAACAGGGGGCCGGGAGCAGTACTTC.

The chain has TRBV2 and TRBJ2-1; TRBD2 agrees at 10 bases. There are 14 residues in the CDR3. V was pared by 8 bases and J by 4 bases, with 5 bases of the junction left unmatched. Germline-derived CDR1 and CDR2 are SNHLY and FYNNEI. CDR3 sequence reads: CASDGTSVYNEQFF. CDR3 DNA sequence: TGTGCCAGCGATGGGACTAGCGTGTACAATGAGCAGTTCTTC.